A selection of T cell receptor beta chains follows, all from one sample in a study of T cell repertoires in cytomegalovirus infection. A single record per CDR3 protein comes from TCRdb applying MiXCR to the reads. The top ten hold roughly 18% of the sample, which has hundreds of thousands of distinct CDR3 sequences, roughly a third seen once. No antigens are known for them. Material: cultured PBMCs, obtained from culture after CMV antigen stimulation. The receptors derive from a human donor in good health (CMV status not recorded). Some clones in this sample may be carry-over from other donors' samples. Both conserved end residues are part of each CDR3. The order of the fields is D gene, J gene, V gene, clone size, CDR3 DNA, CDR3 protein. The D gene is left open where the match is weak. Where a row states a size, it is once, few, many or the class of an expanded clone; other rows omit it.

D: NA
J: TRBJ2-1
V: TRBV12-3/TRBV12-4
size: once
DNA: TGTGCCAGCAGTCCCCACGGGGAGGCCTACAATGAGCAGTTCTTC
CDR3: CASSPHGEAYNEQFF

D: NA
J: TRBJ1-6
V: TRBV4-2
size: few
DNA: TGTGCCAGCAGCCCTATAGGGTCTAATTCACCCCTCCACTTT
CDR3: CASSPIGSNSPLHF

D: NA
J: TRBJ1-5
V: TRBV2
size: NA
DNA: TGTGCCAGCAGTGGGGCTCAGGGAGGACAGCCCCAGCATTTT
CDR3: CASSGAQGGQPQHF

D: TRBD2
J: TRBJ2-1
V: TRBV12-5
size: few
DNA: TGTGCTAGTGGTCCCGGATTAGCGGGTAACAATGAGCAGTTCTTC
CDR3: CASGPGLAGNNEQFF

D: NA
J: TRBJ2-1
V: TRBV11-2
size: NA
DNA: TGTGCCAGCAGCCCCAGGGGCGCCGGGTTCTACAATGAGCAGTTCTTC
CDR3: CASSPRGAGFYNEQFF

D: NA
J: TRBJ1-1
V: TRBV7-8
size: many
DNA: TGTGCCAGCAGCTCCGGGACCAACACTGAAGCTTTCTTT
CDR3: CASSSGTNTEAFF

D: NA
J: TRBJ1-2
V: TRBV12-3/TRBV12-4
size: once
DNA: TGTGCCAGCACCTTGAGGGACGACTACTATGGCTACACCTTC
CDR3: CASTLRDDYYGYTF

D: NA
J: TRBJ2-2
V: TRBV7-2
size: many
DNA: TGTGCCAGCAGCTTAGCACAGAACACCGGGGAGCTGTTTTTT
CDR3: CASSLAQNTGELFF

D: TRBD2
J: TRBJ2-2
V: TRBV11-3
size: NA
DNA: TGTGCCAGCAAGGGGACTACGAACACCGGGGAGCTGTTTTTT
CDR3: CASKGTTNTGELFF

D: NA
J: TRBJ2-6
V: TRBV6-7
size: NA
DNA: TGTGCCAGCAGTTACTCGATGGGCGTTCGTGGAATCCCTGGGGCCAACGTCCTGACTTTC
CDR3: CASSYSMGVRGIPGANVLTF

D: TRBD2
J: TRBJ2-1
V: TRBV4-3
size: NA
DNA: TGCGCCAGCAGCCAGGGACTAGCGGGAAACAATGAGCAGTTCTTC
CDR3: CASSQGLAGNNEQFF

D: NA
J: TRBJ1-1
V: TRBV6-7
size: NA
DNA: TGTGCCAGCACCTCCTACGTGGCACCGCTCACTGAAGCTTTCTTT
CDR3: CASTSYVAPLTEAFF

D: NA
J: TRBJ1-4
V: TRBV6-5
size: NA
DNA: TGTGCCAGCAGCCTAAGCACCGGGACGGCTCCTGAAAAACTGTTTTTT
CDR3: CASSLSTGTAPEKLFF

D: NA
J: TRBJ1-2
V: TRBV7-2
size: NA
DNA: TGTGCCAGCAGCTGGGACTGGAGGCCGAGGGACGGCTACACCTTC
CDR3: CASSWDWRPRDGYTF

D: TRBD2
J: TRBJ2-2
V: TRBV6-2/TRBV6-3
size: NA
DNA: TGTGCCAGCAGCCCGACTAGCGGGAAATCGGGTACCGGGGAGCTGTTTTTT
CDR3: CASSPTSGKSGTGELFF

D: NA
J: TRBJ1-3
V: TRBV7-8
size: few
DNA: TGTGCCAGCAGCTGGGGGCGGCAGCACTCTGGAAACACCATATATTTT
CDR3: CASSWGRQHSGNTIYF

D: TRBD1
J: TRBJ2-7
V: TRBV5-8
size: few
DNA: TGTGCCAGCAGTTTACCAGGGGGAGCCTCCTACGAGCAGTACTTC
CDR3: CASSLPGGASYEQYF

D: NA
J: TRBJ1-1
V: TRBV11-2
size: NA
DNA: TGTGCCAGCAGCTTCGAGGACCCTGAAGCTTTCTTT
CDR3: CASSFEDPEAFF

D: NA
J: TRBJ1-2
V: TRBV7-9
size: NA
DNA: TGTGCCAGCAGATCAGGGTCGTCTGGCTACACCTTC
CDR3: CASRSGSSGYTF

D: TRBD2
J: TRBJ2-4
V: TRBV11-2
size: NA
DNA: TGTGCCAGCAGCTTAGCGGGAGGGGACTTCGCCAAGGCCAAAAACATTCAGTACTTC
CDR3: CASSLAGGDFAKAKNIQYF

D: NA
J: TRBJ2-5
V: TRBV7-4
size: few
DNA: TGTGCCAGCAGCTCGGGACGTTCCCAAGAGACCCAGTACTTC
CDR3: CASSSGRSQETQYF

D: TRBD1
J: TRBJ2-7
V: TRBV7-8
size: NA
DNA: TGTGCCAGCAGCGCGGACAGGGGGAGGTATTACGAGCAGTACTTC
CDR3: CASSADRGRYYEQYF